This T cell receptor (delta chain) was captured by sequencing in a study of gamma-delta chains in newborns, infants, children. Study information: Polyclonal expansion of innate γδ T cells after birth follows microbial exposure.

TCRdb repeated clone calling on the reads with CATT. This sample has 4,000 to 5,500 delta-chain clones, with roughly 39% found just once. From germline, CDR1 is TSWWSYY and CDR2 QGS. Germline trimming cut 5 bases from V and 2 bases from J; bases unmatched to any gene: 27. CDR3 length: 22 residues. J is TRDJ1 and V is TRDV1; 9 positions agree with TRDD2. Sequenced input: blood. This TCR derives from a child who received the measles vaccine. The CDR3 DNA is TGTGCTCTTGGGTCCCAATCCTTCCTACCTAAGCCGGGCAGCCTCGGGACCGATAAACTCATCTTT. Translating it yields CALGSQSFLPKPGSLGTDKLIF.